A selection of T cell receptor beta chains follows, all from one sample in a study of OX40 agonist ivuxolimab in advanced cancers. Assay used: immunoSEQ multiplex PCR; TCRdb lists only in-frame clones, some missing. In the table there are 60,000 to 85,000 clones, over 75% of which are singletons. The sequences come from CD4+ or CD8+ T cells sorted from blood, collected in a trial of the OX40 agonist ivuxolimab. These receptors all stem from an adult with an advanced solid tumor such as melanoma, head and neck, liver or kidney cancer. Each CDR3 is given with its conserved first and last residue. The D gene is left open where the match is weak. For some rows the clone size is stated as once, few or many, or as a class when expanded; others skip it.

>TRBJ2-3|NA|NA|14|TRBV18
TGTGCCAGCTCACCACTATCTAGTTCAGATACGCAGTATTTT
CASSPLSSSDTQYF
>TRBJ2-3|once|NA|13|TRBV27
TGTGCCAGCAGGGTTTATGGGGCAGATACGCAGTATTTT
CASRVYGADTQYF
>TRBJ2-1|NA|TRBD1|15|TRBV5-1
TGCGCCAGCAGCCGGGACAGGTCTGACTACAATGAGCAGTTCTTC
CASSRDRSDYNEQFF
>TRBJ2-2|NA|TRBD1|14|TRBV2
TGTGCCAGCAGGGACAGGGGGCTCACCGGGGAGCTGTTTTTT
CASRDRGLTGELFF
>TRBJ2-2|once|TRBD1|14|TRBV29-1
TGCAGCGCCGAGGGACAGGGTGTGACCGGGGAGCTGTTTTTT
CSAEGQGVTGELFF
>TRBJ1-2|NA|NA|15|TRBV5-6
TGTGCCAGCAGCCCGGTTGGACGGCTGAACTATGGCTACACCTTC
CASSPVGRLNYGYTF
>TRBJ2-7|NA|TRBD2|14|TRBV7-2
TGTGCCAGCAAGGCTAGCGGGAGCTCCTACGAGCAGTACTTC
CASKASGSSYEQYF
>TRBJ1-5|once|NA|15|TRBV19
TGTGCCAGTAGTGCCCTCCAGGGACCAAATCAGCCCCAGCATTTT
CASSALQGPNQPQHF
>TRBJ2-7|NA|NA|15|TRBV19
TGTGCCAGTAGTATTATGGTCGCGATCCCCTACGAGCAGTACTTC
CASSIMVAIPYEQYF
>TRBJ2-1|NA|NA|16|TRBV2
TGTGCCAGCAGTTCCCGTGGAGCCGGCTCCTACAATGAGCAGTTCTTC
CASSSRGAGSYNEQFF
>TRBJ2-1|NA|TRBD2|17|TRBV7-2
TGTGCCAGCAGCTCCCGGGGGAGCGGGAGAGCCCTCGGAGAGCAGTTCTTC
CASSSRGSGRALGEQFF
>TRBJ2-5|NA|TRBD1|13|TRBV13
TGTGCCAGCACGAGACAGGGGGTACGAGAGCAGTACTTC
CASTRQGVREQYF
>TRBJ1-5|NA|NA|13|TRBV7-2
TGTGCCAGCAGCTTAGCCGTCGTTCAGCCCCAGCATTTT
CASSLAVVQPQHF
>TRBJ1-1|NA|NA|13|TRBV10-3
TGTGCCATCAGTGCGTTGGTGAACACTGAAGCTTTCTTT
CAISALVNTEAFF
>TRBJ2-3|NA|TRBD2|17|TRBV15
TGTGCCACCAGCAGAGCCTACTTCGGCGGGAGTGAAGATACGCAGTATTTT
CATSRAYFGGSEDTQYF
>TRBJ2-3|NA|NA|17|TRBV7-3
TGTGCCAGCAGCCCCGGTGTAGGCAGGGGAATAACAGATACGCAGTATTTT
CASSPGVGRGITDTQYF
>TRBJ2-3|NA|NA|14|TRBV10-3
TGTGCCATCAATCCTAGCATAGGAATAGATACGCAGTATTTT
CAINPSIGIDTQYF
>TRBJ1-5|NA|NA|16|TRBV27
TGTGCCAGCAGTTCATGGTCAGGCGATTCTAGACAGCCCCAGCATTTT
CASSSWSGDSRQPQHF
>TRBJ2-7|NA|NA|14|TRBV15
TGTGCCACCAGCAGGGCTACCTTGGGGTACGAGCAGTACTTC
CATSRATLGYEQYF
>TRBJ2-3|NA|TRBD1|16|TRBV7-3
TGTGCCAGCAGCCCGACGATCGACAGGGGCACAGGTACGCAGTATTTT
CASSPTIDRGTGTQYF
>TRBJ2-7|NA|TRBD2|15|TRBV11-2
TGTGCCAGCAGCGAAACTAGCGGGGGCTCCTACGAGCAGTACTTC
CASSETSGGSYEQYF
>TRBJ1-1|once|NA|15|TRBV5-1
TGCGCCAGCAGCTTGGCGAGCCCGACAGAGACTGAAGCTTTCTTT
CASSLASPTETEAFF
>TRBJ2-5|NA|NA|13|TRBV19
TGTGCCAGTAGTATCCGGGTCCAAGAGACCCAGTACTTC
CASSIRVQETQYF
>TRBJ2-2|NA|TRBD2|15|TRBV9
TGTGCCAGCAGCGTGGCGGGAGGACCCACCGGGGAGCTGTTTTTT
CASSVAGGPTGELFF
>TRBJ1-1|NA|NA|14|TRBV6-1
TGTGCCAGCAGTGAACTGGGGTATAACACTGAAGCTTTCTTT
CASSELGYNTEAFF
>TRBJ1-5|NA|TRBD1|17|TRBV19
TGTGCCAGTACCCCTCTCGGGACAGGGGGTTTGGATCAGCCCCAGCATTTT
CASTPLGTGGLDQPQHF
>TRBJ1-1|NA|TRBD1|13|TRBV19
TGTGCCAGTAGAAAACAGGGGGAGACTGAAGCTTTCTTT
CASRKQGETEAFF
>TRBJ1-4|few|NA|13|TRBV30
TGTGCCTGCCAAAGGGAACCTAATGAAAAACTGTTTTTT
CACQREPNEKLFF
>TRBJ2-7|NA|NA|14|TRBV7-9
TGTGCCAGCAGCTTAAAGGGCCGGTCCTACGAGCAGTACTTC
CASSLKGRSYEQYF
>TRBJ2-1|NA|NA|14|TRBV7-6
TGTGCCAGCAGCTTAGGTTTAGCTCCCAATGAGCAGTTCTTC
CASSLGLAPNEQFF
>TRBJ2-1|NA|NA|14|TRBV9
TGTGCCAGCAGCGTAGGGCTAGGGTACAATGAGCAGTTCTTC
CASSVGLGYNEQFF
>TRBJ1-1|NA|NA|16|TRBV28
TGTGCCAGCAGTTTATTCACCGGGACCCGGAGCACTGAAGCTTTCTTT
CASSLFTGTRSTEAFF
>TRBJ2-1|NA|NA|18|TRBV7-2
TGTGCCAGCACGACACAATCCGCCACAGGCGTTAGGGGGAATGAGCAGTTCTTC
CASTTQSATGVRGNEQFF
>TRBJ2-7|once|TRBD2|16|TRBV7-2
TGTGCCAGCAGCCCCCCCCAGTATCGGGAGGGCCGCGAGCAGTACTTC
CASSPPQYREGREQYF
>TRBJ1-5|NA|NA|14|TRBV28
TGTGCCAGCAGGGGCGGCGCAGGTAATCAGCCCCAGCATTTT
CASRGGAGNQPQHF
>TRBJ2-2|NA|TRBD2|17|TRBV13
TGTGCCAGCAGCCAAACGGGCGGGGGGCTGGGCACCGGGGAGCTGTTTTTT
CASSQTGGGLGTGELFF
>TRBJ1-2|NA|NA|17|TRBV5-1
TGCGCCAGCAGCTTGGGCCCCCCGAGGGGGGCGAACTATGGCTACACCTTC
CASSLGPPRGANYGYTF
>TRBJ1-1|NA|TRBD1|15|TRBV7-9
TGTGCCAGCAGCATTAAACAGGGGGCGCGCACTGAAGCTTTCTTT
CASSIKQGARTEAFF
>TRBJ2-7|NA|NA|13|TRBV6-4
TGTGCCAGCAGTGACTCGGGTAGCTACGAGCAGTACTTC
CASSDSGSYEQYF
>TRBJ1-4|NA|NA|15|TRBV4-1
TGCGCCAGCAGCCAAGATGTAAACAGTAATGAAAAACTGTTTTTT
CASSQDVNSNEKLFF
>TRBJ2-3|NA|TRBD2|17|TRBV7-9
TGTGCCAGCAGCTCCGATCGGACTAGCGGGAGGGTAGATACGCAGTATTTT
CASSSDRTSGRVDTQYF
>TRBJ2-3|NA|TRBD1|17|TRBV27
TGTGCCAGCAGATCGGACAGGGGGTGGGAAGGGAGGTATACGCAGTATTTT
CASRSDRGWEGRYTQYF
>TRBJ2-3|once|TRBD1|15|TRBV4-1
TGCGCCAGCAGCCCCCGGGACCAGGGGGCAGATACGCAGTATTTT
CASSPRDQGADTQYF
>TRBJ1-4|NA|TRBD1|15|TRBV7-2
TGTGCCAGCAGCTTATGGACAGGTCGGGATGAAAAACTGTTTTTT
CASSLWTGRDEKLFF
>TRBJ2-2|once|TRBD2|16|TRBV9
TGTGCCAGCAGCGTGGAAGCGGGAGGGCCGGGCGGGGAGCTGTTTTTT
CASSVEAGGPGGELFF
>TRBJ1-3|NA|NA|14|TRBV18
TGTGCCAGCTCCCAGCTTGGGACAGGAAACACCATATATTTT
CASSQLGTGNTIYF
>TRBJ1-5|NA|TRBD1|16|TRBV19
TGTGCCAGTAGTATCCGGACAGGGCCGGGCAATCAGCCCCAGCATTTT
CASSIRTGPGNQPQHF
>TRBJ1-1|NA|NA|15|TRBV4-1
TGCGCCAGCAGCCAATTGACAGTTCTGAACACTGAAGCTTTCTTT
CASSQLTVLNTEAFF
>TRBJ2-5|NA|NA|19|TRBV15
TGTGCCACCAGCAGCGACATACCCTCGGGGAGTCGGGGGTTGGAGACCCAGTACTTC
CATSSDIPSGSRGLETQYF
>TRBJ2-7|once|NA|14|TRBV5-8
TGTGCCAGCAGCTTGAGGCAGTTTAGTTACGAGCAGTACTTC
CASSLRQFSYEQYF